This T cell receptor (beta chain) was sequenced in a study of CD8 T cells in ankylosing spondylitis. Study results and caveats: Within peripheral blood, clones linked to disease were CD8+ and relatively rare. Researchers reportedly found disease-linked clones significantly enriched in matched ankylosing spondylitis synovial fluid. Within ankylosing spondylitis blood, a TCR beta motif made up of under 10 highly homologous variants appeared to be characteristic. Certain motif variants had earlier been reported in reactive arthritis synovial fluid and blood.

It was by quantitative 5'-RACE with molecular barcodes that TCR beta libraries were made. TCRdb independently ran MiXCR on the 5' RACE reads; one entry per CDR3 protein. The sample contains under 950,000 distinct CDR3 sequences, around a fifth of which appear only once. Regarding this clonotype: The antigen is unknown.

V lost 2 bases and J lost 9, with 14 bases in between. The germline CDR1 and CDR2 sequences are MNHEY and SVGAGI. This CDR3 region has 14 residues. The sequenced sample consisted of blood, either unsorted or a sorted T cell fraction (not recorded which). The chain uses TRBV6-5 and TRBJ2-1; no firm D call. This TCR was recovered from a male donor with ankylosing spondylitis. The CDR3 spells CASSYNPSLGEQFF. DNA for the CDR3: TGTGCCAGCAGTTACAATCCTTCCCTTGGTGAGCAGTTCTTC.